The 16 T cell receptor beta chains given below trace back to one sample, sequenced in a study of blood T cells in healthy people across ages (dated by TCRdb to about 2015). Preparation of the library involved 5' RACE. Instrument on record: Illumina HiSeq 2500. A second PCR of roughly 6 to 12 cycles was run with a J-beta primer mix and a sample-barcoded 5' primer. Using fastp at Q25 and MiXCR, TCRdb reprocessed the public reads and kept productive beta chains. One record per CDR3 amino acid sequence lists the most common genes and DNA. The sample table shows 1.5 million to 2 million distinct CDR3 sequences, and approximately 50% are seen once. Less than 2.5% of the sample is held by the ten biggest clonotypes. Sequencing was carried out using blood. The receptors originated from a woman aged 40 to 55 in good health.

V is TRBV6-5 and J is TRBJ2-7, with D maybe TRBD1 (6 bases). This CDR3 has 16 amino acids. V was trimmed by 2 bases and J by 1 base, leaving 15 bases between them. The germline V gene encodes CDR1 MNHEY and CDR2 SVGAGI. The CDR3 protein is CASSYDRPSRSYEQYF. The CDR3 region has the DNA TGTGCCAGCAGTTACGACAGGCCGTCTCGATCCTACGAGCAGTACTTC.

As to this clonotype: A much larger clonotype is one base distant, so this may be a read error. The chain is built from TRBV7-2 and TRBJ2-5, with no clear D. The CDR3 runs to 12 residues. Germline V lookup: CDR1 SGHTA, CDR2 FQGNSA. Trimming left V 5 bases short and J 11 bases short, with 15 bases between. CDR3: CASSPANNEQYF. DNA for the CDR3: TGTGCCAGCAGCCCTGCTAACAATGAGCAGTACTTC. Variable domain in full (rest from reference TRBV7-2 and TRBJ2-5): GAGVSQSPSNKVTEKGKDVELRCDPISGHTALYWYRQSLGQGLEFLIYFQGNSAPDKSGLPSDRFSAERTGGSVSTLTIQRTQQEDSAVYLCASSPANNEQYFGPGTRLLVL.

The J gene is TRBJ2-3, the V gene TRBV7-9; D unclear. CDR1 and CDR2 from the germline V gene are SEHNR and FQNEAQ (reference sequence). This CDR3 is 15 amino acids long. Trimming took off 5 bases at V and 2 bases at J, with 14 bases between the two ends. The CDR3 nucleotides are TGTGCCAGCAGCCCTAGGAACCGACCCACAGATACGCAGTATTTT. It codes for CASSPRNRPTDTQYF.

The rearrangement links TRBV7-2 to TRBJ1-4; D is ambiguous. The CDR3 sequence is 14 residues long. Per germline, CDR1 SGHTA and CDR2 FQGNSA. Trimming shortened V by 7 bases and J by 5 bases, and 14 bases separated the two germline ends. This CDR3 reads CASTPGGRNEKLFF. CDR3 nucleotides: TGTGCCAGCACCCCGGGAGGGCGGAATGAAAAACTGTTTTTT.

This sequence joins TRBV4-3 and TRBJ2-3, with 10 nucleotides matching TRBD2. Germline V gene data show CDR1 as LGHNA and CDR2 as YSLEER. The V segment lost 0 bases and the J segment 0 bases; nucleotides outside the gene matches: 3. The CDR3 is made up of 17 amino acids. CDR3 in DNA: TGCGCCAGCAGCCAAGACCCGGGACTAGCGAGCACAGATACGCAGTATTTT. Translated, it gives CASSQDPGLASTDTQYF.

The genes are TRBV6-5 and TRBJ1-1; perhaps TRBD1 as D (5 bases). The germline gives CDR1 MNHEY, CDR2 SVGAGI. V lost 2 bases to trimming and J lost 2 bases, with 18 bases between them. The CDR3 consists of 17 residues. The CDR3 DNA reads TGTGCCAGCAGTTACCTCCCAGTTGGGGCATCAAACACTGAAGCTTTCTTT. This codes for CASSYLPVGASNTEAFF.

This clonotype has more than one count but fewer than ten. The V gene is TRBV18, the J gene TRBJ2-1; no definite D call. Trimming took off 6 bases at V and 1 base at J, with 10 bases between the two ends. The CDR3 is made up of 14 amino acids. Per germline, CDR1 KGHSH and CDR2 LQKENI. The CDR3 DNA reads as TGTGCCAGCTCGCCGTACCCTTCCTACAATGAGCAGTTCTTC. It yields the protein CASSPYPSYNEQFF. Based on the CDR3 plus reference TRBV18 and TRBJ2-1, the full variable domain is NAGVMQNPRHLVRRRGQEARLRCSPMKGHSHVYWYRQLPEEGLKFMVYLQKENIIDESGMPKERFSAEFPKEGPSILRIQQVVRGDSAAYFCASSPYPSYNEQFFGPGTRLTVL.

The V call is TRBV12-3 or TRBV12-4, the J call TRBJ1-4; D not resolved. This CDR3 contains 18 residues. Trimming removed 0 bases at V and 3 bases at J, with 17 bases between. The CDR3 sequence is CASSLAADVVSSNEKLFF. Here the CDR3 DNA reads TGTGCCAGCAGTTTAGCGGCCGATGTAGTGTCTTCTAATGAAAAACTGTTTTTT.

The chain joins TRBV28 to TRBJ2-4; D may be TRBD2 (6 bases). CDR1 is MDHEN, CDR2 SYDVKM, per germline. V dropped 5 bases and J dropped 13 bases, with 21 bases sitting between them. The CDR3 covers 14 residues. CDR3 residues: CASSPELLTGEQYF. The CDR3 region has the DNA TGTGCCAGCAGTCCTGAGCTCCTCACGGGAGAGCAGTACTTC.

CDR3 amino acids: CASRSTGNVNSPLHF. CDR3 sequence (DNA): TGTGCCAGCAGGTCGACAGGGAACGTGAATTCACCCCTCCACTTT. V is TRBV7-3 and J is TRBJ1-6, with 7 bases lining up with TRBD1. The CDR3 is 15 residues long. CDR1 and CDR2 (germline): SGHTA, FQGTGA. The ends lost 6 bases at V and 7 bases at J; junction bases unmatched: 9.

In DNA form, the CDR3 reads TGTGCCAGCAGCCAAGATTGGCTTGGGGAGCTGTTTTTT. This encodes CASSQDWLGELFF. The chain uses TRBV14 and TRBJ2-2; D unresolved. The germline CDR1 and CDR2 sequences are SGHDN and FVKESK. The V and J ends lost 0 bases and 8 bases respectively, with 7 bases between them. The CDR3 totals 13 residues.

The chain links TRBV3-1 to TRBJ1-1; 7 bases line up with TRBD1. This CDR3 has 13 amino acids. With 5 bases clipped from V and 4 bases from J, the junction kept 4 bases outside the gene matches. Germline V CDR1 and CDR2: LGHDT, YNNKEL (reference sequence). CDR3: CASSGGQSTEAFF. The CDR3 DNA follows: TGTGCCAGCAGCGGGGGACAGTCCACTGAAGCTTTCTTT. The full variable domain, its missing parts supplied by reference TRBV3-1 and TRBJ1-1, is DTAVSQTPKYLVTQMGNDKSIKCEQNLGHDTMYWYKQDSKKFLKIMFSYNNKELIINETVPNRFSPKSPDKAHLNLHINSLELGDSAVYFCASSGGQSTEAFFGQGTRLTVV.

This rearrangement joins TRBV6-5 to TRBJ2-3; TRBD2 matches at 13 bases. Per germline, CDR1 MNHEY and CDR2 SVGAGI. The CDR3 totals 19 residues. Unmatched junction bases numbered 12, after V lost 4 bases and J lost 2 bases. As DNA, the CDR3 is TGTGCCAGCAGTTCGGGACTAGCGGGGTCACACCGAAACACAGATACGCAGTATTTT. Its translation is CASSSGLAGSHRNTDTQYF.

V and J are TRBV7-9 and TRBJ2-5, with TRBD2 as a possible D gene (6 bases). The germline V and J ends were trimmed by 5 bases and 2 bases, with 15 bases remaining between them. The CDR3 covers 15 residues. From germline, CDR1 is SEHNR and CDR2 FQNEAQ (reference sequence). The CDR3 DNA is TGTGCCAGCAGCATACCTGCAGGGACTCAAGAGACCCAGTACTTC. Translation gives CASSIPAGTQETQYF.

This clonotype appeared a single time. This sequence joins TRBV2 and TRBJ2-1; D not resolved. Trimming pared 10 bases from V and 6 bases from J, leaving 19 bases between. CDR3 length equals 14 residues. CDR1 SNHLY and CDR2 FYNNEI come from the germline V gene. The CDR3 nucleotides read TGTGCCACCGCCATGTCGCGAGGCGTCAATGAGCAGTTCTTC. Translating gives CATAMSRGVNEQFF. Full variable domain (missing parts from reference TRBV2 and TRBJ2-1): EPEVTQTPSHQVTQMGQEVILRCVPISNHLYFYWYRQILGQKVEFLVSFYNNEISEKSEIFDDQFSVERPDGSNFTLKIRSTKLEDSAMYFCATAMSRGVNEQFFGPGTRLTVL.

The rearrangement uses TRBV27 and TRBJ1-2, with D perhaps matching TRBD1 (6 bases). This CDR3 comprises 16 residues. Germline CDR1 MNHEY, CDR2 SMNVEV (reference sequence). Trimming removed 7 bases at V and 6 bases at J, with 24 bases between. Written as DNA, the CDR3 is TGTGCCAGCACGCGCTTGGGCCTGAGGACAGATGATGGCTACACCTTC. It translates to CASTRLGLRTDDGYTF.